This TCR beta chain was recorded in a study of T-cell reconstitution after alpha-beta-depleted transplantation in children. Study-wide results and caveats: After transplant, at about two months, alpha-beta T cells were reportedly derived from several hundred expanded graft clones. Hyperexpanded clones declined; after one year, newly produced T cells mostly supplied diversity.

Of note for this clonotype: Its target is unknown.

Unique molecular identifiers tagged the TCRbeta library. TCRdb re-analysed the PCR reads in MiXCR, keeping a single row per CDR3 protein. The table records over 200,000 distinct CDR3 sequences, approximately 15% of them present only once. Germline V gene sequence: CDR1 MNHEY, CDR2 SMNVEV (reference sequence). This CDR3 is built from 12 residues. Trimming removed 8 bases from V and 1 base from J, with 8 bases in between. This chain connects TRBV27 to TRBJ1-1; no firm D call. This clonotype originated in a male patient between 2 and 9 years old who had a stem cell transplant for acute lymphoblastic leukemia, so the T cells may come from the graft donor. The source was PBMCs, mostly from graft donor cells, collected 360 days after TCRalphabeta/CD19-depleted stem cell transplant. The DNA of the CDR3 is TGTGCCAGCCAGTCCGGGAACACTGAAGCTTTCTTT. It encodes CASQSGNTEAFF.